The rows below give T cell receptor beta chains drawn from one sample of a study of control samples from healthy donors and cancer patients. Sequencing used immunoSEQ multiplex PCR; TCRdb keeps in-frame clones, though not all of them. The sample shows roughly 39,000 clones, 92% of them seen only once. The specimen sequenced was blood. These receptors were collected from a woman between 50 and 59 years old in good health. Both conserved end residues are part of each CDR3. The D gene is left open where the match is weak. Where a row states a size, it is once, few, many or the class of an expanded clone; other rows omit it.

v_gene	d_gene	j_gene	abundance	CDR3aa	CDR3nt
TRBV7-6	TRBD1	TRBJ1-3	-	CASSLEGHRGSSGNTIYF	TGTGCCAGCAGCTTAGAGGGCCACAGGGGGAGCTCTGGAAACACCATATATTTT
TRBV7-2	-	TRBJ2-7	few	CASSPGMYEQYF	TGTGCCAGCAGCCCCGGGATGTACGAGCAGTACTTC
TRBV15	-	TRBJ1-5	-	CATSRGRVDQPQHF	TGTGCCACCAGCCGAGGGAGGGTGGATCAGCCCCAGCATTTT
TRBV6-2/TRBV6-3	-	TRBJ2-4	-	CASSYGQNQAKNIQYF	TGTGCCAGCAGTTACGGCCAGAACCAAGCCAAAAACATTCAGTACTTC
TRBV4-2	TRBD1	TRBJ1-2	-	CASSEPGQGARSHGYTF	TGTGCCAGCAGCGAGCCCGGACAGGGGGCCAGGAGCCATGGCTACACCTTC
TRBV7-2	-	TRBJ2-1	-	CASSSDIRGTKWGNEQFF	TGTGCCAGCAGCTCCGATATCCGGGGAACAAAGTGGGGGAATGAGCAGTTCTTC
TRBV4-3	TRBD2	TRBJ2-2	once	CASSQRASGGTGELFF	TGCGCCAGCAGCCAAAGGGCTAGCGGGGGGACCGGGGAGCTGTTTTTT
TRBV3-1/TRBV3-2	-	TRBJ1-2	-	CASSTRDDYGYTF	TGTGCCAGCAGCACCCGGGACGACTATGGCTACACCTTC
TRBV3-1/TRBV3-2	-	TRBJ1-6	-	CASSQDRRNSPLHF	TGTGCCAGCAGCCAAGACCGGAGGAATTCACCCCTCCACTTT
TRBV27	-	TRBJ2-7	-	CASSYSRQSSYEQYF	TGTGCCAGCAGTTACAGTCGACAGAGCTCCTACGAGCAGTACTTC
TRBV9	-	TRBJ2-5	-	CASSVDTGTWETQYF	TGTGCCAGCAGCGTAGATACGGGGACGTGGGAGACCCAGTACTTC
TRBV11-1	-	TRBJ2-5	few	CASSFGTSVPQYF	TGTGCCAGCAGCTTCGGAACTAGTGTGCCCCAGTACTTC
TRBV6-5	-	TRBJ1-2	-	CASSYSGGQVGYTF	TGTGCCAGCAGTTACTCGGGGGGGCAGGTGGGCTACACCTTC
TRBV28	-	TRBJ1-1	-	CASSPVRVVEAFF	TGTGCCAGCAGTCCCGTCCGCGTGGTTGAAGCTTTCTTT
TRBV7-2	-	TRBJ2-3	-	CASSSGVSSTDTQYF	TGTGCCAGCAGCTCGGGCGTCTCTAGCACAGATACGCAGTATTTT
TRBV5-1	-	TRBJ1-6	-	CASSRSPGNNSPLHF	TGCGCCAGCAGCCGCTCCCCCGGGAATAATTCACCCCTCCACTTT
TRBV28	-	TRBJ1-4	-	CATRANEKLFF	TGTGCCACTCGAGCTAATGAAAAACTGTTTTTT
TRBV5-1	TRBD1	TRBJ1-1	-	CASSSDRRNTEAFF	TGCGCCAGCAGCTCGGACAGGAGGAACACTGAAGCTTTCTTT
TRBV10-3	-	TRBJ2-3	-	CAISSGGPSTDTQYF	TGTGCCATCAGTTCCGGGGGTCCTAGCACAGATACGCAGTATTTT
TRBV6-4	-	TRBJ2-3	-	CASSDGPQGGDTQYF	TGTGCCAGCAGTGACGGCCCCCAGGGGGGGGATACGCAGTATTTT
TRBV20-1	-	TRBJ1-3	few	CSAPSGNTIYF	TGCAGTGCTCCCTCTGGAAACACCATATATTTT
TRBV7-3	-	TRBJ2-1	-	CASSQNRDVPYNEQFF	TGTGCCAGCAGCCAGAATCGGGACGTCCCCTACAATGAGCAGTTCTTC